The T cell receptor beta chain under discussion was sequenced for a study of blood T cell repertoires in COVID-19. Study background: Acute-phase and convalescent COVID-19 samples originated in the United States, Italy and Spain.

Original processing notes: It was from reference gene primer amplification that nucleated cell counts were estimated. The data were produced by immunoSEQ multiplex PCR, yet TCRdb's version contains in-frame clones alone and is incomplete. That table supplies the V and J calls and clone size; D and trimming were determined from the DNA. The sample yields a few hundred thousand clones, 70% to 90% seen once. Germline values: CDR1 SGHTA, CDR2 FQGNSA. V lost 5 bases and J lost 4, with 17 bases in between. CDR3 length: 15 amino acids. The TCR originated in a woman aged 45 to 65 who had been exposed to COVID-19. The chain uses TRBV7-2 and TRBJ1-1, with a weak D call TRBD1 (5 bases). The sequencing input was PBMCs or T cells enriched from blood (not recorded which). The CDR3 here is CASSPRGGRFTEAFF. DNA of the CDR3: TGTGCCAGCAGCCCCCGGGGGGGAAGGTTCACTGAAGCTTTCTTT.